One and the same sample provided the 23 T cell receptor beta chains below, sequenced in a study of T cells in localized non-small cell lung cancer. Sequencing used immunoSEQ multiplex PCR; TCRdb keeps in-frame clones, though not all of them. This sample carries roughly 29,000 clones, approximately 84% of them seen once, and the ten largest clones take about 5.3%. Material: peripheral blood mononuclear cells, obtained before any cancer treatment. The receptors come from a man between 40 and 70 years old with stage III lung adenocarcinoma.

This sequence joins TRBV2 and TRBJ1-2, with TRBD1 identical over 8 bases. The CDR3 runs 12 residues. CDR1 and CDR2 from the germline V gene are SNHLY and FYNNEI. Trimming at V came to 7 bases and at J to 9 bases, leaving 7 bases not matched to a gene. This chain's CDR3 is CASNGAGGRYTF. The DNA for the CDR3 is TGTGCCAGCAATGGGGCAGGGGGCCGCTACACCTTC.

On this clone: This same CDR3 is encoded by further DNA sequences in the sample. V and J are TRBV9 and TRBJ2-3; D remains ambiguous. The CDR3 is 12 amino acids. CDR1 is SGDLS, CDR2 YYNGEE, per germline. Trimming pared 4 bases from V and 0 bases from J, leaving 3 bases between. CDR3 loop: CASSLSTDTQYF. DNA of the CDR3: TGTGCCAGCAGCCTGAGCACAGATACGCAGTATTTT. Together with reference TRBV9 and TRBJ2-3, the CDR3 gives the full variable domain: DSGVTQTPKHLITATGQRVTLRCSPRSGDLSVYWYQQSLDQGLQFLIQYYNGEERAKGNILERFSAQQFPDLHSELNLSSLELGDSALYFCASSLSTDTQYFGPGTRLTVL.

CDR3 in DNA: TGTGCCAGTAGTATGGGACGGACCTATGGCTACACCTTC. Its translation is CASSMGRTYGYTF. This chain links TRBV19 with TRBJ1-2, with D tentatively TRBD1 (5 bases). Germline V gene sequence: CDR1 LNHDA, CDR2 SQIVND (reference sequence). The CDR3 has 13 residues. V dropped 3 bases and J dropped 4 bases, with 9 bases sitting between them.

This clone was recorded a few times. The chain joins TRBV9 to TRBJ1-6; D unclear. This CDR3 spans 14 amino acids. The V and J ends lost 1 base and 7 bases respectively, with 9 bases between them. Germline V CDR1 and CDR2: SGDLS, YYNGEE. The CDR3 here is CASSVYGSNSPLHF. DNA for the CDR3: TGTGCCAGCAGCGTATATGGGTCCAATTCACCCCTCCACTTT. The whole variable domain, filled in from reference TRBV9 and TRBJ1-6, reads DSGVTQTPKHLITATGQRVTLRCSPRSGDLSVYWYQQSLDQGLQFLIQYYNGEERAKGNILERFSAQQFPDLHSELNLSSLELGDSALYFCASSVYGSNSPLHFGNGTRLTVT.

The CDR3 is CASSFVPGGGEKLFF. CDR3 coding DNA: TGCGCCAGCAGCTTTGTCCCGGGTGGTGGGGAAAAACTGTTTTTT. The chain couples TRBV5-1 to TRBJ1-4; D uncertain. V was shortened by 2 bases and J by 8 bases, with 16 bases between the two germline ends. CDR1 is SGHRS and CDR2 is YFSETQ in the germline V gene. The CDR3 is 15 residues long.

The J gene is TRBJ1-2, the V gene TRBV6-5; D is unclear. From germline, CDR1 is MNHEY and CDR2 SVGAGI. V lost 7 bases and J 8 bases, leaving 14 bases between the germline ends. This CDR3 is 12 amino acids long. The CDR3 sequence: CASKGSGGGYTF. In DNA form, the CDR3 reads TGTGCCAGCAAGGGATCGGGCGGCGGCTACACCTTC.

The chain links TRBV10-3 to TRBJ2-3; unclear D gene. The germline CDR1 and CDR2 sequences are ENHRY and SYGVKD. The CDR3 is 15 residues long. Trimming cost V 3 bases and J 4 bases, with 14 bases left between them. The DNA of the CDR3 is TGTGCCATCAGTGACTCACACGCATCGGCAGATACGCAGTATTTT. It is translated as CAISDSHASADTQYF.

Here the CDR3 reads CASSQANSYEQYV. The CDR3 nucleotides are TGTGCCAGCAGCCAAGCGAACTCCTACGAGCAGTACGTC. This chain connects TRBV14 to TRBJ2-7; D is unclear. The germline V and J ends were trimmed by 1 base and 0 bases, with 4 bases remaining between them. Germline CDR1 is SGHDN and CDR2 is FVKESK. The CDR3 runs 13 residues.

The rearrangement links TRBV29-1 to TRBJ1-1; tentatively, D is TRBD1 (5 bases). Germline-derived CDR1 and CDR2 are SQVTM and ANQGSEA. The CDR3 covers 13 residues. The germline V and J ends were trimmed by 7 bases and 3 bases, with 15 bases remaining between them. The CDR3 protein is CSALLLGHTEAFF. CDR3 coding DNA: TGCAGCGCTCTACTACTGGGACACACTGAAGCTTTCTTT.

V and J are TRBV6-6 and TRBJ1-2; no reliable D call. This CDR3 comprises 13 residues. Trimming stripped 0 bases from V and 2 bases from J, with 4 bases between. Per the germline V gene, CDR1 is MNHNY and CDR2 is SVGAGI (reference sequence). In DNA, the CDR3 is TGTGCCAGCAGTTACTCTTCCAACTATGGCTACACCTTC. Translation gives CASSYSSNYGYTF.

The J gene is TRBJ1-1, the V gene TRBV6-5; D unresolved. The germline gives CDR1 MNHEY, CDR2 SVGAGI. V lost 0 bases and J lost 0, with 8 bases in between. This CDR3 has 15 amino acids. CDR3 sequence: CASSYSGNMNTEAFF. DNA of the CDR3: TGTGCCAGCAGTTACTCGGGGAACATGAACACTGAAGCTTTCTTT.

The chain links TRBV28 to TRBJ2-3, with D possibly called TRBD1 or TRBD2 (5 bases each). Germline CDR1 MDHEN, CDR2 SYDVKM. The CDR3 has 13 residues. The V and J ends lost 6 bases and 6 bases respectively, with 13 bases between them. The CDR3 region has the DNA TGTGCCAGCAGAGCGCTAGGGACGGATACGCAGTATTTT. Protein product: CASRALGTDTQYF.

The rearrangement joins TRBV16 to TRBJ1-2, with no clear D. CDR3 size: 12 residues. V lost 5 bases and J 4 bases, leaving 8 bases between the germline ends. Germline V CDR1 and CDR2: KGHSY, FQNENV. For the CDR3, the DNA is TGTGCCAGCAGCGGGGATGCCTATGGCTACACCTTC. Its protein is CASSGDAYGYTF.

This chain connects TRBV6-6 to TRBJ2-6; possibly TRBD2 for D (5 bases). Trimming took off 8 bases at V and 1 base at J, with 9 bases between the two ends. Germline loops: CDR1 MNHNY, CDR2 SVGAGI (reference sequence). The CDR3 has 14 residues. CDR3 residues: CASGPGSGANVLTF. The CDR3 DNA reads TGTGCCAGCGGGCCGGGATCTGGGGCCAACGTCCTGACTTTC.

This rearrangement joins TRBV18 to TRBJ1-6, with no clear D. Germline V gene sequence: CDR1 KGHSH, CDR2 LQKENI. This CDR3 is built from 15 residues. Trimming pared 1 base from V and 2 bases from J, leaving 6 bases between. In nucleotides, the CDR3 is TGTGCCAGCTCACCACAAACAGCCTATAATTCACCCCTCCACTTT. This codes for CASSPQTAYNSPLHF. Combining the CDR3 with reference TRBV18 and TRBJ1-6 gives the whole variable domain NAGVMQNPRHLVRRRGQEARLRCSPMKGHSHVYWYRQLPEEGLKFMVYLQKENIIDESGMPKERFSAEFPKEGPSILRIQQVVRGDSAAYFCASSPQTAYNSPLHFGNGTRLTVT.

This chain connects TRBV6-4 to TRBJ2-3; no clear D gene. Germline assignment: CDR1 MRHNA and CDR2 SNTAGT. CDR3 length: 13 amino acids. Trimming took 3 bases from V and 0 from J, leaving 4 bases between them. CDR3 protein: CASSEGSTDTQYF. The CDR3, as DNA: TGTGCCAGCAGTGAAGGCAGCACAGATACGCAGTATTTT.

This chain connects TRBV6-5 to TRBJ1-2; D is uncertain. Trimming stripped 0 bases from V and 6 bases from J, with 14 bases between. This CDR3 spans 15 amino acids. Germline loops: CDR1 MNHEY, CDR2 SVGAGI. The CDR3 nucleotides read TGTGCCAGCAGTTACTCGTATGTGACACGAGATGGCTACACCTTC. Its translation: CASSYSYVTRDGYTF.

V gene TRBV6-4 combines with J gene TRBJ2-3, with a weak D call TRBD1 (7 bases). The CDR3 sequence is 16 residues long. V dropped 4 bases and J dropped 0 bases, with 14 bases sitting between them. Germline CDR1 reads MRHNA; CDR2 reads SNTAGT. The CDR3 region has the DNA TGTGCCAGCAGTGCCCACAGGGGAGGAAGCACAGATACGCAGTATTTT. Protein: CASSAHRGGSTDTQYF.

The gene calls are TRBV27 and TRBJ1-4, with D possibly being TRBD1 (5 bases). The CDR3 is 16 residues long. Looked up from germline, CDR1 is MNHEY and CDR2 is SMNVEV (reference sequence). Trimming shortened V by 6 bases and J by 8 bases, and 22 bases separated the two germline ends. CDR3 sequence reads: CASSPYGQPEGEKLFF. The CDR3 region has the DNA TGTGCCAGCAGCCCTTATGGCCAACCCGAGGGGGAAAAACTGTTTTTT.

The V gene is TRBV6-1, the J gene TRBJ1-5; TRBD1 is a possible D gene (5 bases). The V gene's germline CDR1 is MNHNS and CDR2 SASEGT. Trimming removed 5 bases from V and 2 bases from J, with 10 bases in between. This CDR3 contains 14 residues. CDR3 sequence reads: CASSSGGGNQPQHF. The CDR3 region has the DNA TGTGCCAGCAGTTCGGGAGGGGGCAATCAGCCCCAGCATTTT.

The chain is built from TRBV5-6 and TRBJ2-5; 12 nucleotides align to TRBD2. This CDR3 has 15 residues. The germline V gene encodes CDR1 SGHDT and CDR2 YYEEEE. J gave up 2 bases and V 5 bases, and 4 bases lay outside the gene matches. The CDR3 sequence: CASSQGLAGQETQYF. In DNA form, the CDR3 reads TGTGCCAGCAGTCAAGGACTAGCGGGACAAGAGACCCAGTACTTC. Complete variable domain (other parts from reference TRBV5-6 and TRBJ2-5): DAGVTQSPTHLIKTRGQQVTLRCSPKSGHDTVSWYQQALGQGPQFIFQYYEEEERQRGNFPDRFSGHQFPNYSSELNVNALLLGDSALYLCASSQGLAGQETQYFGPGTRLLVL.

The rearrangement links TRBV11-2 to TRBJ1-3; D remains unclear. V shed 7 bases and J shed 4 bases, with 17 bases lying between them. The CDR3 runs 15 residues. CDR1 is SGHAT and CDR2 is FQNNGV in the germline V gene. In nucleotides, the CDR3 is TGTGCCAGCACCTTCCAGGCAGATATGGGAAACACCATATATTTT. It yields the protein CASTFQADMGNTIYF.

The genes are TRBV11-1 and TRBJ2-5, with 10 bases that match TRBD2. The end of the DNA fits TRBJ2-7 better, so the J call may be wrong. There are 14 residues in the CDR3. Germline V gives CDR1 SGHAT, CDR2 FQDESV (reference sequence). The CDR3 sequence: CASSSGLADYEQYF. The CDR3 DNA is TGTGCCAGCAGCTCAGGACTAGCGGACTACGAGCAGTACTTC.